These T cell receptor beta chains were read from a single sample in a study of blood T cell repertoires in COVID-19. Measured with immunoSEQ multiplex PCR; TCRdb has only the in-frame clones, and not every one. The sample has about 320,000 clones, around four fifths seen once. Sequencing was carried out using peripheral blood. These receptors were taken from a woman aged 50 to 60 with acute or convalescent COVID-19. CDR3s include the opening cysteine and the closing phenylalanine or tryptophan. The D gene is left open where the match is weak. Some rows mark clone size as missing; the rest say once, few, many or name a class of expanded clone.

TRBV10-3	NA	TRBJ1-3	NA	TGTGCCACAACGGGCTCTGGAAACACCATATATTTT	CATTGSGNTIYF
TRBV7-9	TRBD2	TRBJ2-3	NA	TGTGCCAGCAGCTCTCCCTTCGGTAGCGGGTCAGCAGATACGCAGTATTTT	CASSSPFGSGSADTQYF
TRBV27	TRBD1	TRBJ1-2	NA	TGTGCCAGCAGTTTGGGACAGGGGGCTGGTGGCTACACCTTC	CASSLGQGAGGYTF
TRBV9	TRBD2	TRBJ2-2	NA	TGTGCCAGCAGCGCGACGAAACCGGGACTAGCGGAAGGGTTTGGCACCGGGGAGCTGTTTTTT	CASSATKPGLAEGFGTGELFF
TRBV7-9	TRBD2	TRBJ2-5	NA	TGTGCCAGCAGCCCTCAACGAAGCGGGGACCATCAAGAGACCCAGTACTTC	CASSPQRSGDHQETQYF
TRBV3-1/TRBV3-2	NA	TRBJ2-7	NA	TGTGCCAGCAGCCGGACTGGAGTCGACTACGAGCAGTACTTC	CASSRTGVDYEQYF
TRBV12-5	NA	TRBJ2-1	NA	TGTGCTAGTGGTTTGGTCGGGGGAGTTGAGCAGTTCTTC	CASGLVGGVEQFF
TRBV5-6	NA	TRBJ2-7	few	TGTGCCAGCAGCTTGTCAACGGGGGAGCAGTACTTC	CASSLSTGEQYF
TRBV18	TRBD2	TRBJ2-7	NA	TGTGCCAGCACGCAGGTCGCTAGCGGGAGCTACGAGCAGTACTTC	CASTQVASGSYEQYF
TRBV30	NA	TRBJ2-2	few	TGTGCCTGGAGTGGGTGGCAGAACACCGGGGAGCTGTTTTTT	CAWSGWQNTGELFF
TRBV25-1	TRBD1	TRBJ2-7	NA	TGTGCCAGCCGAGACAGGGCCACCTACGAGCAGTACTTC	CASRDRATYEQYF
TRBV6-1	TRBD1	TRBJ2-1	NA	TGTGCCAGCAGTGAACTGGGGGGACAGGGGGGTCGGAATGAGCAGTTCTTC	CASSELGGQGGRNEQFF
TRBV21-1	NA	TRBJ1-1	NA	TGTGCCAGCAGTGAGGACAGGAACACTGAAGCTTTCTTT	CASSEDRNTEAFF
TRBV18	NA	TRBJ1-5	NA	TGTGCCAGCTCACCGGGCCCGGGAGGTGATCAGCCCCAGCATTTT	CASSPGPGGDQPQHF
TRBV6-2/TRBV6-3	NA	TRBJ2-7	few	TGTGCCAGCAGCGCTCTATATGGGGCCCACTACGAGCAGTACTTC	CASSALYGAHYEQYF
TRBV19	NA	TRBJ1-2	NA	TGTGCCAGTAGCATCTGGGACTACTATGGCTACACCTTC	CASSIWDYYGYTF
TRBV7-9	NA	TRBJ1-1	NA	TGTGCCAGCAGCCTTCAGGAGGGGACTGAAGCTTTCTTT	CASSLQEGTEAFF
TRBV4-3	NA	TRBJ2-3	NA	TGCGCCAGCAGCCAAGACACCGCAGGGGCGGTAGATACGCAGTATTTT	CASSQDTAGAVDTQYF
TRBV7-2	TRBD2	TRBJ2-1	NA	TGTGCCAGCAGCCCGGGACTAGCGGGCAATGAGCAGTTCTTC	CASSPGLAGNEQFF
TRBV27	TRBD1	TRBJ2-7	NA	TGTGCCAGCAGTCTCGGGACAGGGGGCGCCTCCTACGAGCAGTACTTC	CASSLGTGGASYEQYF
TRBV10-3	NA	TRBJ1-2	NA	TGTGCCATCAGTGAGCCCACTCGACGGCGGTATTCCCACACTAACTATGGCTACACCTTC	CAISEPTRRRYSHTNYGYTF
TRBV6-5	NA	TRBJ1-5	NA	TGTGCCAGCAGTTACTCGTCCGGGTGGCCCCAGCATTTT	CASSYSSGWPQHF
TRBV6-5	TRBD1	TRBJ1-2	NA	TGTGCCAGCAGTTACGCGGGACAGGACGCCGACGGCTACACCTTC	CASSYAGQDADGYTF
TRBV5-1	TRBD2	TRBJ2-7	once	TGCGCCAGCAGCCCCGGCGGGACTAGCGTCTCCTACGAGCAGTACTTC	CASSPGGTSVSYEQYF
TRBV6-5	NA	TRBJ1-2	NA	TGTGCCAGCATCAACCGGGACACCGGGGGCTACACCTTC	CASINRDTGGYTF
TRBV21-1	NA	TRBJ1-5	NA	TGTGCCAGCGGGTATCTGCAGTGGGGGGGGCGCGGTCAGCCCCAGCATTTT	CASGYLQWGGRGQPQHF
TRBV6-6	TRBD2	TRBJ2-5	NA	TGTGCCAGCACCTTGCAGACTAGCGGGATTCGGGAGACCCAGTACTTC	CASTLQTSGIRETQYF
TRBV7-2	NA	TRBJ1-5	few	TGTGCCAGCAGCTTAGCGTCCCAGGGATATCAGCCCCAGCATTTT	CASSLASQGYQPQHF
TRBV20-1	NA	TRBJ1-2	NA	TGCAGTGCTGGGAGCTATGGCTACACCTTC	CSAGSYGYTF
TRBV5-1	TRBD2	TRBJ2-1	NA	TGCGCCAGCAGCATAAGTCTAGCGGGGGGTCTAAAGAAGCAGTTCTTC	CASSISLAGGLKKQFF
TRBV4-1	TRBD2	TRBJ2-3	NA	TGCGCCAGCAGCCAAGGAATTGGCGCGGGGGGGCAGGATACGCAGTATTTT	CASSQGIGAGGQDTQYF
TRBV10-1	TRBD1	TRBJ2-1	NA	TGCGCCAGCAGTGAGTCGTGGGGACGGGGACAGGACAATGAGCAGTTCTTC	CASSESWGRGQDNEQFF
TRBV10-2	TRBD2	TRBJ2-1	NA	TGCGCCAGCAGGGGCAGCGGGGTGTACAATGAGCAGTTCTTC	CASRGSGVYNEQFF
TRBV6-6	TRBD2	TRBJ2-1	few	TGTGCCAGCAACAGACTAGCCGCCCACAATGAGCAGTTCTTC	CASNRLAAHNEQFF
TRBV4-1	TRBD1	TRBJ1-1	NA	TGCGCCAGCAGCCAAGAGGGACAGAGCTTAAGTGAAGCTTTCTTT	CASSQEGQSLSEAFF
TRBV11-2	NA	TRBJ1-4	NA	TGTGCCAGCAGCAGTACAGGGAACCCGAATGAAAAACTGTTTTTT	CASSSTGNPNEKLFF
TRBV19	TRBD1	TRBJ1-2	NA	TGTGCCAGTAGGCCGACAGGGTCCCTTTATGGCTACACCTTC	CASRPTGSLYGYTF